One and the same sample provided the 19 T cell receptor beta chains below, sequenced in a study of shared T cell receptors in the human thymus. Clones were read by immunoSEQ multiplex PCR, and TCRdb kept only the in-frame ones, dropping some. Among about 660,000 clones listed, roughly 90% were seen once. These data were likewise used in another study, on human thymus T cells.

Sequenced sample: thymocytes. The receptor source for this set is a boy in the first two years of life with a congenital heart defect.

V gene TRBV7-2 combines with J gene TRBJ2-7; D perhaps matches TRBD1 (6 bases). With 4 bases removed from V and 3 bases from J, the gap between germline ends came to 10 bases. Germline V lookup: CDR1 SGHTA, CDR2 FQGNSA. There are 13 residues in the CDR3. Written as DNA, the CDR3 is TGTGCCAGCAGCTGGGGACACCTCTACGAGCAGTACTTC. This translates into CASSWGHLYEQYF.

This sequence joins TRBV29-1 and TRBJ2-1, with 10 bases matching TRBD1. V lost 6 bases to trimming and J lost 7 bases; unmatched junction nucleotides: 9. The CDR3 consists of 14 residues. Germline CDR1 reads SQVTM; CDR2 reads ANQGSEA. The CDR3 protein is CSVTRDRGVNEQFF. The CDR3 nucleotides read TGCAGCGTCACCCGGGACAGGGGTGTTAATGAGCAGTTCTTC.

The CDR3, as DNA: TGTGCCAGTAGTACCACTACAGGGTACACCGGGGAGCTGTTTTTT. Amino acids: CASSTTTGYTGELFF. The chain links TRBV19 to TRBJ2-2, with D tentatively TRBD1 (6 bases). The germline V gene has CDR1 LNHDA and CDR2 SQIVND (reference sequence). This CDR3 comprises 15 residues. Trimming left V 4 bases short and J 3 bases short, with 12 bases between.

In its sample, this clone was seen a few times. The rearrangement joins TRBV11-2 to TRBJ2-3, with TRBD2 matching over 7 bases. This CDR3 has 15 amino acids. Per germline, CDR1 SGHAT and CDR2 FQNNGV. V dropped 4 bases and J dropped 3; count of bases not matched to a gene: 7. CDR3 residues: CASSSIRRETDTQYF. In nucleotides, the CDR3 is TGTGCCAGCAGCTCCATTCGGCGGGAGACAGATACGCAGTATTTT.

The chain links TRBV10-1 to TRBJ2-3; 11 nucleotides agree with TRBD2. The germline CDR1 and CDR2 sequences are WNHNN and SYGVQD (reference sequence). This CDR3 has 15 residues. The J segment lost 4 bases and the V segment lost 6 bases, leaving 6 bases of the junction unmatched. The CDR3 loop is CASSQLAGEADTQYF. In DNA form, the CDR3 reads TGCGCCAGCAGCCAACTAGCGGGAGAAGCAGATACGCAGTATTTT.

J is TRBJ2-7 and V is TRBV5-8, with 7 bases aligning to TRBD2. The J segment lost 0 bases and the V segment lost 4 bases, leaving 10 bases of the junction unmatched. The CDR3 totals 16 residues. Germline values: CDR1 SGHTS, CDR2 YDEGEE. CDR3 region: CASSPGGGGSSYEQYF. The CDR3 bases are TGTGCCAGCAGCCCTGGCGGCGGCGGGAGCTCCTACGAGCAGTACTTC.

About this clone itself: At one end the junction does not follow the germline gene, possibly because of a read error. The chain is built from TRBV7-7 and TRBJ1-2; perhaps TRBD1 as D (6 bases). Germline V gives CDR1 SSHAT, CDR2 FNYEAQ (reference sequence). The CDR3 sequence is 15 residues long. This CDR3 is CASSPLLAGAWGYTF. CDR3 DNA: TGTGCTAGCAGCCCTCTTCTGGCGGGGGCCTGGGGCTACACCTTC.

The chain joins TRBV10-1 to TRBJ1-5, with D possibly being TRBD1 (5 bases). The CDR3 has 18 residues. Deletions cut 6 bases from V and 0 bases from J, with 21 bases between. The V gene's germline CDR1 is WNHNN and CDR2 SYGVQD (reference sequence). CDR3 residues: CASSDRRGRNNSNQPQHF. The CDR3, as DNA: TGCGCCAGCAGCGATAGAAGGGGAAGGAATAATAGCAATCAGCCCCAGCATTTT.

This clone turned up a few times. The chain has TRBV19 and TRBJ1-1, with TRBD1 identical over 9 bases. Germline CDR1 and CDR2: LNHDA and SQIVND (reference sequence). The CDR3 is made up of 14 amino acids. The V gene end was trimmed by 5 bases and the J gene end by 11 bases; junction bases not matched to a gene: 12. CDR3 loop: CASSDTGTGFRAFF. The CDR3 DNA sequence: TGTGCCAGTAGTGATACCGGGACAGGGTTTCGTGCTTTCTTT.

CDR3 region: CASSLTGKYGTEAFF. The CDR3 DNA reads as TGCGCCAGCAGCTTGACAGGGAAGTATGGCACTGAAGCTTTCTTT. The rearrangement uses TRBV5-1 and TRBJ1-1; possible D gene TRBD1, 6 bases. V lost 1 base and J lost 4, with 14 bases in between. This CDR3 spans 15 amino acids. Germline-derived CDR1 and CDR2 are SGHRS and YFSETQ.

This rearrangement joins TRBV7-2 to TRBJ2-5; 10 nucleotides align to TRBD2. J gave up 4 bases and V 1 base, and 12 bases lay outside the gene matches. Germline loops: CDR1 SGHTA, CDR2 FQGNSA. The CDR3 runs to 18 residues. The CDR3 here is CASSLGLAGAPGVETQYF. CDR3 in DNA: TGTGCCAGCAGCTTAGGGCTAGCGGGAGCCCCGGGTGTAGAGACCCAGTACTTC.

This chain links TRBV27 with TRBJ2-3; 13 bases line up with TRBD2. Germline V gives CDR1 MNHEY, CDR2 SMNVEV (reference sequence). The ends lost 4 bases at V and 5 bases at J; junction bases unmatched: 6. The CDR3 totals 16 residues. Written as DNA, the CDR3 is TGTGCCAGCAGTTCCCGGACTAGCGGGAGTGGAGATACGCAGTATTTT. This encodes CASSSRTSGSGDTQYF.

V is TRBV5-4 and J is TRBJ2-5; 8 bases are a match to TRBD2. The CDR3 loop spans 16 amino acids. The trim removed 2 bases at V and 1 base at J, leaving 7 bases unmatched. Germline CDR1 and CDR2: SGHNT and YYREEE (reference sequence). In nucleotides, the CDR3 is TGTGCCAGCAGCTTATTCGGGAGGGGGGCCCAAGAGACCCAGTACTTC. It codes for CASSLFGRGAQETQYF.

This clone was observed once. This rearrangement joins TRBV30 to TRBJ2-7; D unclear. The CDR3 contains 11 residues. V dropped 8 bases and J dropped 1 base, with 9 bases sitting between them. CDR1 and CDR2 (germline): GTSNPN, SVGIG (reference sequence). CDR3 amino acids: CAQSQSYEQYF. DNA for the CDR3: TGTGCCCAATCCCAGTCCTACGAGCAGTACTTC.

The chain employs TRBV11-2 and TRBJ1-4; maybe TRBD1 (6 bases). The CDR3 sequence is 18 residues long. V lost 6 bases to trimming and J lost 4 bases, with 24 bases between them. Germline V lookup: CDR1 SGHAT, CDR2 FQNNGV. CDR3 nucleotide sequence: TGTGCCAGCAGGGAGGAGCCGACAGGCGAAGAATTTAATGAAAAACTGTTTTTT. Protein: CASREEPTGEEFNEKLFF.

Written as DNA, the CDR3 is TGCAGTGCTACCGCCTACGAAGAGCAGTACTTC. Its protein is CSATAYEEQYF. This chain uses TRBV20-1 with TRBJ2-7; no clear D. Germline lookup yields CDR1 DFQATT and CDR2 SNEGSKA (reference sequence). The ends were cut back, 4 bases at V and 7 bases at J, with 11 bases in the middle. The CDR3 consists of 11 residues.

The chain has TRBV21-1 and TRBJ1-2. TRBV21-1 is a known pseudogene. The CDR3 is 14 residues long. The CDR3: CASSRAGNIFGYTF. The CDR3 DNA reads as TGTGCCAGCTCAAGGGCCGGGAACATATTTGGCTACACCTTC.

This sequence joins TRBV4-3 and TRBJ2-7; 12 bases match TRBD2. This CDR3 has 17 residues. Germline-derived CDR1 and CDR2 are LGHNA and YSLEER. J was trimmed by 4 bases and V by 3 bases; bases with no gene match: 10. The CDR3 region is CASSHHIRTSGTYEQYF. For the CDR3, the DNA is TGCGCCAGCAGCCACCACATTCGGACTAGCGGGACTTACGAGCAGTACTTC.

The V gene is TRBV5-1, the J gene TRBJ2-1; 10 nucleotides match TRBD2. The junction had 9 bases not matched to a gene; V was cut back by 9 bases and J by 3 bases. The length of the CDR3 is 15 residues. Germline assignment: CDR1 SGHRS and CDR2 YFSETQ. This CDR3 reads CATRTGTSVYNEQFF. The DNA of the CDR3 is TGCGCCACGCGAACCGGGACTAGCGTCTACAATGAGCAGTTCTTC.